Sequencing of this T cell receptor (beta chain) was carried out in a study of T cell responses to AZD1222 COVID-19 vaccine. Overall study: Second doses were pooled across both intervals (about 4 or about 12 weeks). Study conclusions and caveats: The donor cohort was predominantly white British with a female majority, and clonal diversity may have been underestimated. Following two doses of AZD1222, Spike-specific TCR breadth and depth rose.

Note on this clone: Its antigen is not identified.

This CDR3 has 15 residues. The germline V gene encodes CDR1 MNHEY and CDR2 SVGEGT. V shed 4 bases and J 7 bases; nucleotides not matched to a gene: 9. The data were produced by immunoSEQ multiplex PCR, yet TCRdb's version contains in-frame clones alone and is incomplete. In the table there are 120,000 or so clones, approximately 89% of which are singletons. This sequence originates from an adult in good health. This rearrangement joins TRBV6-2 or TRBV6-3 to TRBJ1-5; TRBD1 matches 8 bases. The sample in question was peripheral blood, obtained on day 0 of AZD1222 vaccination. The CDR3 bases are TGTGCCAGCAGTTTCGGGGGCAGGGGGCGACAGCCCCAGCATTTT. This translates into CASSFGGRGRQPQHF.